This passage covers 26 T cell receptor beta chains from one sample sequenced in a study of blood T cell repertoires in COVID-19. TCRdb's table, derived via immunoSEQ multiplex PCR, lists solely in-frame clones and lacks some. This table has about 120,000 clones, 80% to 90% appearing once. Sequenced sample: peripheral blood. The receptors were sampled from a man in his forties with acute or convalescent COVID-19.

J is TRBJ1-3 and V is TRBV28; the match to TRBD1 covers 9 bases. Germline CDR1 and CDR2: MDHEN and SYDVKM. This CDR3 comprises 15 residues. V lost 2 bases and J lost 1; bases outside the gene matches: 0. This CDR3 reads CASSLGTGSGNTIYF. CDR3 coding DNA: TGTGCCAGCAGTTTAGGGACAGGGTCTGGAAACACCATATATTTT.

The rearrangement uses TRBV7-9 and TRBJ2-3; 9 bases agree with TRBD2. CDR1 and CDR2 from the germline V gene are SEHNR and FQNEAQ (reference sequence). The CDR3 spans 15 residues. Trimming took 5 bases from V and 3 from J; bases not matched to a gene: 6. The CDR3 DNA reads TGTGCCAGCAGCGCACCAGCGGGGGGAACAGATACGCAGTATTTT. It is translated as CASSAPAGGTDTQYF.

V and J are TRBV19 and TRBJ2-5; 11 nucleotides agree with TRBD2. From germline, CDR1 is LNHDA and CDR2 SQIVND (reference sequence). With 6 bases clipped from V and 3 bases from J, the junction kept 9 bases outside the gene matches. The CDR3 is 16 residues long. DNA for the CDR3: TGTGCCAGTAGCCGGGCTAGCGGGGGGTTGGAAGAGACCCAGTACTTC. It encodes CASSRASGGLEETQYF.

This chain joins TRBV10-3 and TRBJ2-2, with TRBD2 matching over 9 bases. The V and J ends lost 0 bases and 5 bases, in that order; junction bases with no gene match: 7. Germline loops: CDR1 ENHRY, CDR2 SYGVKD. This CDR3 contains 17 residues. This CDR3 reads CAISESIRLAGTGELFF. The CDR3 coding sequence is TGTGCCATCAGTGAGTCGATCCGGCTAGCGGGGACCGGGGAGCTGTTTTTT.

This clone has a handful of counts. The chain couples TRBV4-2 to TRBJ2-1; 14 bases fit TRBD2. V was pared by 3 bases and J by 3 bases, with 1 base of the junction left unmatched. The CDR3 spans 16 residues. Looked up from germline, CDR1 is LGHNA and CDR2 is YNFKEQ. The DNA of the CDR3 is TGTGCCAGCAGCCAGGGGACTAGCGGGGGCTACAATGAGCAGTTCTTC. It translates to CASSQGTSGGYNEQFF.

This clone appeared a single time. J is TRBJ2-1 and V is TRBV6-1; 7 bases map to TRBD1. In germline, CDR1 is MNHNS, CDR2 SASEGT. This CDR3 region has 16 residues. Trimming cost V 2 bases and J 9 bases; bases outside gene matches: 13. CDR3 coding DNA: TGTGCCAGCAGTGAAAGGTCAGGGGGTACCGTCGGTGAGCAGTTCTTC. This sequence encodes CASSERSGGTVGEQFF.

This chain joins TRBV19 and TRBJ1-5; 7 bases are shared with TRBD1. The CDR3 spans 16 residues. Germline V gives CDR1 LNHDA, CDR2 SQIVND (reference sequence). Trimming at V came to 5 bases and at J to 0 bases, leaving 7 bases not matched to a gene. CDR3 loop: CASSPRQGDSNQPQHF. CDR3 DNA sequence: TGTGCCAGTAGTCCACGACAGGGCGATAGCAATCAGCCCCAGCATTTT.

Here the CDR3 reads CASIPETNTEAFF. The CDR3 DNA is TGTGCCAGCATACCGGAGACGAACACTGAAGCTTTCTTT. This chain joins TRBV2 and TRBJ1-1; no clear D. The CDR3 is 13 amino acids. Deletions cut 7 bases from V and 1 base from J, with 10 bases between. Germline values: CDR1 SNHLY, CDR2 FYNNEI.

The V call is TRBV11-2, the J call TRBJ2-1; maybe TRBD2 (5 bases). V lost 2 bases and J 12 bases, leaving 8 bases between the germline ends. The CDR3 spans 11 residues. Germline assignment: CDR1 SGHAT and CDR2 FQNNGV. The CDR3 bases are TGTGCCAGCAGCTTAACAGCGGCGCAGTTCTTC. It is translated as CASSLTAAQFF.

The rearrangement joins TRBV29-1 to TRBJ2-7; 7 bases map to TRBD1. CDR3 length: 12 amino acids. Germline V gene lookup returns CDR1 SQVTM and CDR2 ANQGSEA. V dropped 6 bases and J dropped 2; count of bases not matched to a gene: 4. The CDR3 nucleotides are TGCAGCGTGGGACAGTTTCCCTACGAGCAGTACTTC. This encodes CSVGQFPYEQYF.

A single count supports this clone. The rearrangement uses TRBV15 and TRBJ2-7, with 9 bases lining up with TRBD1. V lost 0 bases to trimming and J lost 5 bases; unmatched junction nucleotides: 5. The CDR3 consists of 15 residues. Germline V gene data show CDR1 as LNHNV and CDR2 as YYDKDF (reference sequence). The CDR3 is CATSRDLGQGNEQYF. The CDR3 DNA reads as TGTGCCACCAGCAGAGATCTTGGACAGGGGAACGAGCAGTACTTC.

This clone has just one count. The rearrangement uses TRBV12-3 or TRBV12-4 and TRBJ1-5, with D unclear. V was shortened by 5 bases and J by 5 bases, with 10 bases between the two germline ends. The CDR3 runs to 13 residues. CDR3 in amino acids: CASSPEADQPQHF. The DNA for the CDR3 is TGTGCCAGCAGTCCGGAGGCGGATCAGCCCCAGCATTTT.

This sequence joins TRBV5-1 and TRBJ2-2; TRBD1 matches at 9 bases. Germline lookup yields CDR1 SGHRS and CDR2 YFSETQ. Trimming removed 4 bases from V and 2 bases from J; junction bases left unmatched: 6. The CDR3 runs 16 residues. The DNA of the CDR3 is TGCGCCAGCAGCATCGGACAGGGGCCAAACACCGGGGAGCTGTTTTTT. It specifies CASSIGQGPNTGELFF.

The chain has TRBV30 and TRBJ1-3, with 9 bases that match TRBD1. Germline trimming cut 3 bases from V and 3 bases from J; bases unmatched to any gene: 9. In germline, CDR1 is GTSNPN, CDR2 SVGIG (reference sequence). This CDR3 contains 16 residues. The CDR3 sequence is CAWSYIQGAYGNTIYF. In DNA, the CDR3 is TGTGCCTGGAGCTATATACAGGGGGCTTATGGAAACACCATATATTTT. Full variable domain (missing parts from reference TRBV30 and TRBJ1-3): SQTIHQWPATLVQPVGSPLSLECTVEGTSNPNLYWYRQAAGRGLQLLFYSVGIGQISSEVPQNLSASRPQDRQFILSSKKLLLSDSGFYLCAWSYIQGAYGNTIYFGEGSWLTVV.

The rearrangement joins TRBV5-5 to TRBJ1-2; D possibly corresponds to TRBD1 (5 bases). Per the germline V gene, CDR1 is SGHKS and CDR2 is YYEKEE (reference sequence). The CDR3 is 13 amino acids. Trimming removed 4 bases from V and 4 bases from J, with 11 bases in between. CDR3 DNA: TGTGCCAGCAGCCCGCAGGGCCTCTATGGCTACACCTTC. This sequence encodes CASSPQGLYGYTF. The variable domain in full, with the rest retrieved from reference TRBV5-5 and TRBJ1-2, is DAGVTQSPTHLIKTRGQQVTLRCSPISGHKSVSWYQQVLGQGPQFIFQYYEKEERGRGNFPDRFSARQFPNYSSELNVNALLLGDSALYLCASSPQGLYGYTFGSGTRLTVV.

The chain has TRBV7-9 and TRBJ2-2, with 12 bases identical to TRBD2. CDR1 is SEHNR, CDR2 FQNEAQ, per germline (reference sequence). Germline trimming cut 3 bases from V and 4 bases from J; bases unmatched to any gene: 9. The length of the CDR3 is 18 residues. Here the CDR3 DNA reads TGTGCCAGCAGCTTCGACAGGACTAGCGGGACAGGCACCGGGGAGCTGTTTTTT. Its translation is CASSFDRTSGTGTGELFF.

CDR3: CASSASGLAGASSYNEQFF. CDR3 nucleotide sequence: TGTGCCAGCAGTGCCTCGGGACTAGCGGGTGCCAGCTCCTACAATGAGCAGTTCTTC. The rearrangement uses TRBV6-1 and TRBJ2-1; TRBD2 matches 12 bases. The CDR3 length is 19 residues. Germline loops: CDR1 MNHNS, CDR2 SASEGT. V shed 4 bases, J shed 0 bases, and the junction held 10 bases outside the gene matches.

This clone was picked up one time. The chain employs TRBV30 and TRBJ1-1, with D possibly being TRBD1 (6 bases). CDR3 length: 16 residues. Germline CDR1 reads GTSNPN; CDR2 reads SVGIG (reference sequence). V gave up 3 bases and J gave up 4 bases, with 21 bases separating them. DNA for the CDR3: TGTGCCTGGAGCCGACAGGCGGTTTTATCGGGCACTGAAGCTTTCTTT. This sequence encodes CAWSRQAVLSGTEAFF. The full variable domain, completed using reference TRBV30 and TRBJ1-1, is SQTIHQWPATLVQPVGSPLSLECTVEGTSNPNLYWYRQAAGRGLQLLFYSVGIGQISSEVPQNLSASRPQDRQFILSSKKLLLSDSGFYLCAWSRQAVLSGTEAFFGQGTRLTVV.

The rearrangement joins TRBV19 to TRBJ1-3; tentatively, D is TRBD1 (5 bases). From germline, CDR1 is LNHDA and CDR2 SQIVND (reference sequence). Deletions cut 7 bases from V and 0 bases from J, with 19 bases between. The CDR3 is 17 residues long. The CDR3 sequence is CASTPIGAGYSGNTIYF. In DNA form, the CDR3 reads TGTGCCAGTACCCCGATTGGGGCAGGATACTCTGGAAACACCATATATTTT.

J is TRBJ1-2 and V is TRBV7-2; no reliable D call. The CDR3 length is 16 residues. V dropped 3 bases and J dropped 0 bases, with 14 bases sitting between them. Germline CDR1 reads SGHTA; CDR2 reads FQGNSA. CDR3: CASSLRPLDTNYGYTF. The CDR3 bases are TGTGCCAGCAGCTTGCGCCCTCTAGATACTAACTATGGCTACACCTTC.

The chain employs TRBV4-2 and TRBJ2-7, with a weak D call TRBD1 (6 bases). The CDR3 consists of 15 residues. CDR1 is LGHNA, CDR2 YNFKEQ, per germline. Between the trimmed V and J ends, which lost 0 bases and 3 bases, there was a span of 12 bases. This chain's CDR3 is CASSQDIRGHYEQYF. The CDR3 DNA sequence: TGTGCCAGCAGCCAAGATATCAGGGGCCACTACGAGCAGTACTTC.

In its sample, this clone was seen many times. V gene TRBV5-4 combines with J gene TRBJ1-2; 11 positions match TRBD1. Trimming took 4 bases from V and 4 from J; bases not matched to a gene: 9. Germline CDR1 and CDR2: SGHNT and YYREEE (reference sequence). The CDR3 contains 16 residues. The DNA of the CDR3 is TGTGCCAGCAGCACCGGACAGGGGGCTTTTAGCTATGGCTACACCTTC. Translation: CASSTGQGAFSYGYTF.

This clone was picked up one time. This could be a read error, since a much larger clone is one nucleotide away. The chain uses TRBV7-3 and TRBJ1-1; TRBD1 is a possible D gene (6 bases). Trimming took off 3 bases at V and 1 base at J, with 6 bases between the two ends. The CDR3 contains 13 residues. Germline V gives CDR1 SGHTA, CDR2 FQGTGA. CDR3 sequence (DNA): TGTGCCAGCAGCTTGACAGGGAACACTGAAGCTTTCTTT. Its translation: CASSLTGNTEAFF.

The rearrangement joins TRBV5-6 to TRBJ2-7, with D perhaps matching TRBD1 (6 bases). The length of the CDR3 is 16 residues. Deletions cut 0 bases from V and 0 bases from J, with 13 bases between. CDR1 is SGHDT, CDR2 YYEEEE, per germline. CDR3 nucleotides: TGTGCCAGCAGCTTGGTAGGTAGGGGGAGCTCCTACGAGCAGTACTTC. Protein: CASSLVGRGSSYEQYF. The entire variable domain, with the rest obtained from reference TRBV5-6 and TRBJ2-7, is as follows: DAGVTQSPTHLIKTRGQQVTLRCSPKSGHDTVSWYQQALGQGPQFIFQYYEEEERQRGNFPDRFSGHQFPNYSSELNVNALLLGDSALYLCASSLVGRGSSYEQYFGPGTRLTVT.

V and J are TRBV2 and TRBJ2-7, with TRBD1 matching over 7 bases. CDR1 is SNHLY and CDR2 is FYNNEI in the germline V gene. The V segment lost 8 bases and the J segment 2 bases; nucleotides outside the gene matches: 12. The CDR3 covers 15 residues. This CDR3 is CASQDKGQLAYEQYF. The CDR3 region has the DNA TGTGCCAGCCAAGATAAGGGACAGCTAGCCTACGAGCAGTACTTC.

This sequence joins TRBV4-1 and TRBJ1-2; D is perhaps TRBD1 (5 bases). The CDR3 has 14 residues. Germline V gene lookup returns CDR1 MGHRA and CDR2 YSYEKL. V was trimmed by 0 bases and J by 4 bases, leaving 9 bases between them. Here the CDR3 reads CASSQDSGPYGYTF. For the CDR3, the DNA is TGCGCCAGCAGCCAAGATTCAGGGCCCTATGGCTACACCTTC.